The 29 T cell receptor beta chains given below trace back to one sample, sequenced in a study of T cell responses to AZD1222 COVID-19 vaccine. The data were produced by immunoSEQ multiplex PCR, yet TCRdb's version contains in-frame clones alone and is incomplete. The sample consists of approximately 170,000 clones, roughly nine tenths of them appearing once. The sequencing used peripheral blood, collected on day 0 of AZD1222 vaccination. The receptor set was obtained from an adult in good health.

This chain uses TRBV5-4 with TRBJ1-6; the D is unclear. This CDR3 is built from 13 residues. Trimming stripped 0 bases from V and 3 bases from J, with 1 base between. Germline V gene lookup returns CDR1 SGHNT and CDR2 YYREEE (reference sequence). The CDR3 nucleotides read TGTGCCAGCAGCTTGGACTATAATTCACCCCTCCACTTT. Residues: CASSLDYNSPLHF.

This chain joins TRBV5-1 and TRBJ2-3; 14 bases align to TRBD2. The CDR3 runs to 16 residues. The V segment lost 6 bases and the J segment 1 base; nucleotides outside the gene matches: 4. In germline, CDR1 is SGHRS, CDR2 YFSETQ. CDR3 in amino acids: CASNRLAGGRTDTQYF. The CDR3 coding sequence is TGCGCCAGCAACAGACTAGCGGGGGGGCGCACAGATACGCAGTATTTT. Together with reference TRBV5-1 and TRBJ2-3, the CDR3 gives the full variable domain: KAGVTQTPRYLIKTRGQQVTLSCSPISGHRSVSWYQQTPGQGLQFLFEYFSETQRNKGNFPGRFSGRQFSNSRSEMNVSTLELGDSALYLCASNRLAGGRTDTQYFGPGTRLTVL.

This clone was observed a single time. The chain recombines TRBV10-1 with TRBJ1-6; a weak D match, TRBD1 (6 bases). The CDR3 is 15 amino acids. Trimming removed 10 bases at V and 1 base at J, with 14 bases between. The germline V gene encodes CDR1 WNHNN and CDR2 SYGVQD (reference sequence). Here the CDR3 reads CANTHRESYNSPLHF. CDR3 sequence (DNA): TGCGCCAATACCCACAGGGAGTCCTATAATTCACCCCTCCACTTT.

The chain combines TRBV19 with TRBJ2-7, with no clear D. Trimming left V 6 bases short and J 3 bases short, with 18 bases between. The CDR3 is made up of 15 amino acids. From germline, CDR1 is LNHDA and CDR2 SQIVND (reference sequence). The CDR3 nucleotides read TGTGCCAGTAGCCAAGCCCCGGGTCGTGTCTACGAGCAGTACTTC. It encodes CASSQAPGRVYEQYF.

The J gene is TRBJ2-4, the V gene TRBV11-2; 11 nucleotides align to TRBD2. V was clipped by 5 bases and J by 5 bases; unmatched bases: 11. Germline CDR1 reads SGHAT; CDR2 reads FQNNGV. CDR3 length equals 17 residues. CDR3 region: CASSIPRTSGSQNIQYF. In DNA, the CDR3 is TGTGCCAGCAGCATACCTCGGACTAGCGGGTCTCAAAACATTCAGTACTTC.

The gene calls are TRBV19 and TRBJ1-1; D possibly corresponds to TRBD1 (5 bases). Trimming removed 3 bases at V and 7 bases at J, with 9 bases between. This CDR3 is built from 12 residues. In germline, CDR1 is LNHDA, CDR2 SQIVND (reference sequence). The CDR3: CASSIPDSEAFF. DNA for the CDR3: TGTGCCAGTAGTATCCCCGACAGTGAAGCTTTCTTT.

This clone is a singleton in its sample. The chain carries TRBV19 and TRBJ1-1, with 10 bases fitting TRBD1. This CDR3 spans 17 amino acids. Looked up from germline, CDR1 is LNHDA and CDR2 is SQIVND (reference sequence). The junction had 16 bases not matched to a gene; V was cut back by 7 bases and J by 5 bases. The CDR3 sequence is CASTPDRGRSVVTEAFF. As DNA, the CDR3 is TGTGCCAGTACCCCTGACAGGGGGCGATCGGTCGTGACTGAAGCTTTCTTT.

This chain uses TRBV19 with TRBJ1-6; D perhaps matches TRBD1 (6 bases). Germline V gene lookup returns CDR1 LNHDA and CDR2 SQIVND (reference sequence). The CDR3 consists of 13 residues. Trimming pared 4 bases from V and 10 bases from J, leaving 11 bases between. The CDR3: CASSTTGRSPLHF. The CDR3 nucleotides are TGTGCCAGTAGTACTACAGGGAGATCACCCCTCCACTTT. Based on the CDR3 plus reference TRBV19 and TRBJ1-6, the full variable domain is DGGITQSPKYLFRKEGQNVTLSCEQNLNHDAMYWYRQDPGQGLRLIYYSQIVNDFQKGDIAEGYSVSREKKESFPLTVTSAQKNPTAFYLCASSTTGRSPLHFGNGTRLTVT.

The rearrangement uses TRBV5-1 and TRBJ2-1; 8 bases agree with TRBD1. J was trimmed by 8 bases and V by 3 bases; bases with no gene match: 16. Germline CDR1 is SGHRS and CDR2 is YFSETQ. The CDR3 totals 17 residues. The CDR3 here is CASSSLDRAGIGDEQFF. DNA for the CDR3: TGCGCCAGCAGCTCCTTGGACAGGGCGGGAATTGGCGATGAGCAGTTCTTC.

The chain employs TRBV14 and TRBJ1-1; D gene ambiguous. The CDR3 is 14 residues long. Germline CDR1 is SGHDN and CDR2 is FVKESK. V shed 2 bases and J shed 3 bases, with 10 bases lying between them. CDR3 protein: CASSQIFGYTEAFF. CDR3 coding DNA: TGTGCCAGCAGCCAAATCTTCGGGTACACTGAAGCTTTCTTT.

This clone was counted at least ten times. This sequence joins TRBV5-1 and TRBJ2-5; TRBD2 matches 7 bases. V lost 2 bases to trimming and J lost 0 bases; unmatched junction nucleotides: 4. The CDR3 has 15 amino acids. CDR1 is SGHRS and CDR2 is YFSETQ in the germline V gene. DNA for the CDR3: TGCGCCAGCAGCTTCCGACTAGCCCACCAAGAGACCCAGTACTTC. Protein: CASSFRLAHQETQYF. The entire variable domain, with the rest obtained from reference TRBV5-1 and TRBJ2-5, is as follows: KAGVTQTPRYLIKTRGQQVTLSCSPISGHRSVSWYQQTPGQGLQFLFEYFSETQRNKGNFPGRFSGRQFSNSRSEMNVSTLELGDSALYLCASSFRLAHQETQYFGPGTRLLVL.

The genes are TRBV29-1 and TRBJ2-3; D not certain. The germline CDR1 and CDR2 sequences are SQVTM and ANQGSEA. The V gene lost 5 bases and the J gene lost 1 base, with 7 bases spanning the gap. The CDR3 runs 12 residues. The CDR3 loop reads CSVTLGTDTQYF. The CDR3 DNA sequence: TGCAGCGTTACCCTGGGCACAGATACGCAGTATTTT.

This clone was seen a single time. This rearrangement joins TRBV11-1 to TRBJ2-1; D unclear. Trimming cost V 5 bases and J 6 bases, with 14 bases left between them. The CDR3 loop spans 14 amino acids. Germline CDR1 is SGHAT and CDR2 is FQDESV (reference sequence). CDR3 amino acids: CASSHPAISNEQFF. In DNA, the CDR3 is TGTGCCAGCAGCCACCCCGCGATCTCCAATGAGCAGTTCTTC.

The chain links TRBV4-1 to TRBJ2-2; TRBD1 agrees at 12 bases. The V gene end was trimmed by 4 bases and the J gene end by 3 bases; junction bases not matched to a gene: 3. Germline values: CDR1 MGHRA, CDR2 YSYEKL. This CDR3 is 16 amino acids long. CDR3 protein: CASSLGQGAYTGELFF. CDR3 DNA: TGCGCCAGCAGCCTGGGACAGGGGGCGTACACCGGGGAGCTGTTTTTT.

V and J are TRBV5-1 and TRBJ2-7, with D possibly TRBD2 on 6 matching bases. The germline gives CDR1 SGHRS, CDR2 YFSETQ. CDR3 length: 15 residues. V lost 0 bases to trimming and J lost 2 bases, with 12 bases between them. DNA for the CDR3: TGCGCCAGCAGCTTGGTTGGGGGGAATACCTACGAGCAGTACTTC. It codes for CASSLVGGNTYEQYF.

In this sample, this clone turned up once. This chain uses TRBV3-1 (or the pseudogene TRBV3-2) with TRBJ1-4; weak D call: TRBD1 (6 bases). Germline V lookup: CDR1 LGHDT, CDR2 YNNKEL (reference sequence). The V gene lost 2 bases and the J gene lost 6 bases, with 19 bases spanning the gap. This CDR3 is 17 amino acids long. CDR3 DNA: TGTGCCAGCAGCCAACCCCTCGGGGGGGCGCGGGATGAAAAACTGTTTTTT. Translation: CASSQPLGGARDEKLFF.

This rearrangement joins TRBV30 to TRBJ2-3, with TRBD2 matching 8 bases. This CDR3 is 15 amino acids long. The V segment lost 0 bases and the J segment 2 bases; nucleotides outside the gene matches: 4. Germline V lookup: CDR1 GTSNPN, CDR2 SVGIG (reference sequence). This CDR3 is CAWSVVGGATDTQYF. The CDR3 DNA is TGTGCCTGGAGTGTTGTCGGGGGGGCCACAGATACGCAGTATTTT. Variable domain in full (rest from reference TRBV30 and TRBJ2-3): SQTIHQWPATLVQPVGSPLSLECTVEGTSNPNLYWYRQAAGRGLQLLFYSVGIGQISSEVPQNLSASRPQDRQFILSSKKLLLSDSGFYLCAWSVVGGATDTQYFGPGTRLTVL.

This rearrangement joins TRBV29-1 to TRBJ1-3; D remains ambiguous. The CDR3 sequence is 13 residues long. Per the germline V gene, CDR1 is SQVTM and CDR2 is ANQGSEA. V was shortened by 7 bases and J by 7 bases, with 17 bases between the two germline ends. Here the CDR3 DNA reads TGCAGCGCCCCGGACGGACCGGGGAACACCATATATTTT. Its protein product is CSAPDGPGNTIYF.

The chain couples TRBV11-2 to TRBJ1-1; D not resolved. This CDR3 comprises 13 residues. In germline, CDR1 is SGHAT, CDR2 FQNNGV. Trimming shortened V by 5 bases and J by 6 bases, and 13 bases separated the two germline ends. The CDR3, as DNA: TGTGCCAGCAGCGTGACTCGTCTGGCTGAAGCTTTCTTT. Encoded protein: CASSVTRLAEAFF.

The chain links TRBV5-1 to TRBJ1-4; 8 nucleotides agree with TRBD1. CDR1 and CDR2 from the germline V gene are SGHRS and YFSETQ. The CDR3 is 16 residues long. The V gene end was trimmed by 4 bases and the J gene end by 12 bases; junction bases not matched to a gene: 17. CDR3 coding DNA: TGCGCCAGCAGCATGACCGGGACAGGCACTAAGAAAGAACTGTTTTTT. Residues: CASSMTGTGTKKELFF.

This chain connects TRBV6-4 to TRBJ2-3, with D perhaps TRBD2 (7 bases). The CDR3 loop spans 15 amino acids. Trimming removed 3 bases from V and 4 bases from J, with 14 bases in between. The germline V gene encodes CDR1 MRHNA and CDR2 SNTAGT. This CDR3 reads CASSERGGGADTQYF. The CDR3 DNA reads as TGTGCCAGCAGTGAAAGAGGGGGGGGTGCAGATACGCAGTATTTT.

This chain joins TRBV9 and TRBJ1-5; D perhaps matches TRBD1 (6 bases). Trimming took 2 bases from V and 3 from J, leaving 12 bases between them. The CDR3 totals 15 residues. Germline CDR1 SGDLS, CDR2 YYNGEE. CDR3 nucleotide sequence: TGTGCCAGCAGCGTGGATACAGGGATCAATCAGCCCCAGCATTTT. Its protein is CASSVDTGINQPQHF.

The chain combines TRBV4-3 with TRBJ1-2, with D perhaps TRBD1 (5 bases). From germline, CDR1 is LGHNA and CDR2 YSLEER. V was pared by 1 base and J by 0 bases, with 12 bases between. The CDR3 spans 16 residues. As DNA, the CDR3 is TGCGCCAGCAGCCAAGGCCCGGGACCCACTAACTATGGCTACACCTTC. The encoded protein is CASSQGPGPTNYGYTF.

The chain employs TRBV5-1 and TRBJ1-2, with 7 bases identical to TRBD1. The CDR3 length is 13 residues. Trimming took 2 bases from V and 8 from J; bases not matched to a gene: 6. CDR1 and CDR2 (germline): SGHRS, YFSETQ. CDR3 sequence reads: CASSLGTGDGYTF. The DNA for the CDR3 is TGCGCCAGCAGCTTAGGTACAGGGGACGGCTACACCTTC. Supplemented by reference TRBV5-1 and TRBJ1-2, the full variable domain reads KAGVTQTPRYLIKTRGQQVTLSCSPISGHRSVSWYQQTPGQGLQFLFEYFSETQRNKGNFPGRFSGRQFSNSRSEMNVSTLELGDSALYLCASSLGTGDGYTFGSGTRLTVV.

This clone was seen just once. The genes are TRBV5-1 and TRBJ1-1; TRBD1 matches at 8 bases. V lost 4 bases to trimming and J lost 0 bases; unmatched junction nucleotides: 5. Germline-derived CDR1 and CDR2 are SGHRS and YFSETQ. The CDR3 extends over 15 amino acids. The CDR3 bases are TGCGCCAGCAGCGAAAGACAGGGGATGAACACTGAAGCTTTCTTT. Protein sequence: CASSERQGMNTEAFF.

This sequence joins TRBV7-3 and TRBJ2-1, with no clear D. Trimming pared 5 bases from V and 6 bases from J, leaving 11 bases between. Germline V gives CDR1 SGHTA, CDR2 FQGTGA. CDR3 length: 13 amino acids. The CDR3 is CASSPRSFNEQFF. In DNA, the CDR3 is TGTGCCAGCAGCCCCCGGTCTTTCAATGAGCAGTTCTTC.

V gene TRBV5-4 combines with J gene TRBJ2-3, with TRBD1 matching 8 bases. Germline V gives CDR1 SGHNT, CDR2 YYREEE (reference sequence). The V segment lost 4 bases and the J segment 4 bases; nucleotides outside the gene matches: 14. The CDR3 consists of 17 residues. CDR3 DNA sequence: TGTGCCAGCAGCCCAAACACCAGGGGGCCGGTCGCAGATACGCAGTATTTT. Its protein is CASSPNTRGPVADTQYF.

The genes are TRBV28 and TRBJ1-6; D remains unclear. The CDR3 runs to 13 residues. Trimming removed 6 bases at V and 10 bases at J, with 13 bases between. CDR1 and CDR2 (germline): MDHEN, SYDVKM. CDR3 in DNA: TGTGCCAGCAGCCCCCACCCCGGGTCACCCCTCCACTTT. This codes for CASSPHPGSPLHF.

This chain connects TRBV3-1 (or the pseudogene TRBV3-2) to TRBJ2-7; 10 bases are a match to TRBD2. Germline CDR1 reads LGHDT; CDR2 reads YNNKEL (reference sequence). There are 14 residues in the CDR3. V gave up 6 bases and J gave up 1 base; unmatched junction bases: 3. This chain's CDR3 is CASSISGGSYEQYF. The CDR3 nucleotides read TGTGCCAGCAGTATTAGCGGGGGGTCCTACGAGCAGTACTTC.